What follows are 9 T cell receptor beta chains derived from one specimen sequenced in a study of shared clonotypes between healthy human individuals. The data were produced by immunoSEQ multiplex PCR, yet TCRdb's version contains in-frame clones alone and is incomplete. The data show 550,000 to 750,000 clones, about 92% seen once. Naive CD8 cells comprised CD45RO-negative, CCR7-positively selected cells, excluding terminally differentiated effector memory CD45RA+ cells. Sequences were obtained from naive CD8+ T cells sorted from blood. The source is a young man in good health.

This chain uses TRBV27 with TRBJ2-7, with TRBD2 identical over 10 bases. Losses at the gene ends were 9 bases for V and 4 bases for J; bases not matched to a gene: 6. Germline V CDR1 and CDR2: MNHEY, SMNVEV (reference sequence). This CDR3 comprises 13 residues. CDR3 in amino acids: CASGLAEKYEQYF. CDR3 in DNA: TGTGCCAGTGGACTAGCGGAGAAGTACGAGCAGTACTTC.

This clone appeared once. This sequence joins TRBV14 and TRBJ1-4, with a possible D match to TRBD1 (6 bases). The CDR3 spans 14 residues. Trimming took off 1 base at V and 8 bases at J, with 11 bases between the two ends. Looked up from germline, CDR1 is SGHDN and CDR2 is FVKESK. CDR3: CASSQGGGIEKLFF. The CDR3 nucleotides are TGTGCCAGCAGCCAAGGTGGGGGCATCGAAAAACTGTTTTTT.

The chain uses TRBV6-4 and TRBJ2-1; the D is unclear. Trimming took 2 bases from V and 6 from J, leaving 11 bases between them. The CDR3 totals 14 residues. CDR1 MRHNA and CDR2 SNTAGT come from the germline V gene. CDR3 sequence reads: CASSDGYSRNEQFF. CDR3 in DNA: TGTGCCAGCAGTGACGGGTACTCCCGCAATGAGCAGTTCTTC.

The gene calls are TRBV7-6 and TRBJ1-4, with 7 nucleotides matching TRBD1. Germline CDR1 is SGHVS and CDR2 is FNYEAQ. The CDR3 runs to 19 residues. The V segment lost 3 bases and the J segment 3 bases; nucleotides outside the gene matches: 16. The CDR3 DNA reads TGTGCCAGCAGCTTCCACAGGGGAGGGGGATTAGTGGCTAATGAAAAACTGTTTTTT. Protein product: CASSFHRGGGLVANEKLFF.

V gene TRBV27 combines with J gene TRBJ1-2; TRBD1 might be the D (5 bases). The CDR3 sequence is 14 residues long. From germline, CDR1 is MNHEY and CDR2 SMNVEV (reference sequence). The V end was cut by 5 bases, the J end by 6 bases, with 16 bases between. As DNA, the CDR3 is TGTGCCAGCAGTGGGGCGACGGGGCTGGATGGCTACACCTTC. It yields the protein CASSGATGLDGYTF.

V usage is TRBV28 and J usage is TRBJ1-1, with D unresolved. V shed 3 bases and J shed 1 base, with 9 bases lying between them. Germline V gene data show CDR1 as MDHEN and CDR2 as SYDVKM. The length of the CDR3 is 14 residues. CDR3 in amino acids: CASSFRGTNTEAFF. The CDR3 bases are TGTGCCAGCAGTTTCCGAGGAACGAACACTGAAGCTTTCTTT.

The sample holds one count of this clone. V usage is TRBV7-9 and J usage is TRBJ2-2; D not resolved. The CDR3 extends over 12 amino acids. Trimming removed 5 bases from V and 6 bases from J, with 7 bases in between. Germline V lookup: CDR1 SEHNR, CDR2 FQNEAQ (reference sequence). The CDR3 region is CASSPLPGELFF. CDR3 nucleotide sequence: TGTGCCAGCAGCCCCCTACCCGGGGAGCTGTTTTTT. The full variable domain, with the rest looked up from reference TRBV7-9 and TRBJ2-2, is DTGVSQNPRHKITKRGQNVTFRCDPISEHNRLYWYRQTLGQGPEFLTYFQNEAQLEKSRLLSDRFSAERPKGSFSTLEIQRTEQGDSAMYLCASSPLPGELFFGEGSRLTVL.

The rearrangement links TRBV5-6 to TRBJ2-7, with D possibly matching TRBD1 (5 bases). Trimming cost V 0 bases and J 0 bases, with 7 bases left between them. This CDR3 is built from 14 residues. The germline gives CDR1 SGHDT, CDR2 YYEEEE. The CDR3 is CASSLGGNSYEQYF. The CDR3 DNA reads TGTGCCAGCAGCTTGGGGGGCAACTCCTACGAGCAGTACTTC.

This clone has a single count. CDR3 in amino acids: CASSDIGYEQYF. Here the CDR3 DNA reads TGTGCCAGCAGTGACATAGGCTACGAGCAGTACTTC. The rearrangement uses TRBV6-1 and TRBJ2-7; D remains unclear. The CDR3 has 12 amino acids. Trimming stripped 3 bases from V and 3 bases from J, with 6 bases between. Germline V gene sequence: CDR1 MNHNS, CDR2 SASEGT.